The 7 T cell receptor beta chains below all came from one sample that was sequenced in a study of CXCR3-negative and CXCR3-positive naive CD8 T cells. The authors made the TRB cDNA libraries by 5' RACE using UMI labels. TCRdb reprocessed the 5' RACE reads and keeps a single row for each CDR3 protein, giving no DNA. Its clone listing holds under 50,000 distinct CDR3 sequences. The sample consisted of naive CXCR3- CD8+ T cells from blood. The subset: CD45RO-CCR7+CD27+CD95- naive CD8+ T cells lacking CXCR3 (TNR3-). These receptors all come from a human donor in good health. Some clones in this sample may be carry-over from other donors' samples.

The V gene is TRBV6-5, the J gene TRBJ1-1; TCRdb reports TRBD1, a call that lacks DNA to check it against. Germline CDR1 reads MNHEY; CDR2 reads SVGAGI. The CDR3 length is 14 residues. The CDR3 sequence is CASNPRGYNTEAFF.

V and J are TRBV4-2 and TRBJ2-5; the D call from TCRdb, TRBD2, cannot be confirmed without DNA. The CDR3 runs 16 residues. Germline CDR1 reads LGHNA; CDR2 reads YNFKEQ. This CDR3 is CASSQESGGAGETQYF.

The chain links TRBV7-8 to TRBJ1-5; TCRdb names TRBD1, which stays unverified in the absence of DNA. Per germline, CDR1 SGHVS and CDR2 FQNEAQ. CDR3 length: 15 amino acids. CDR3: CASRKGIFSNQPQYF. Full variable domain (outside the CDR3, taken from reference TRBV7-8 and TRBJ1-5): GAGVSQSPRYKVAKRGQDVALRCDPISGHVSLFWYQQALGQGPEFLTYFQNEAQLDKSGLPSDRFFAERPEGSVSTLKIQRTQQEDSAVYLCASRKGIFSNQPQYFGDGTRLSIL.

This chain links TRBV20-1 with TRBJ2-7; the TCRdb call, TRBD2, lacks DNA for checking. The CDR3 extends over 14 amino acids. Germline CDR1 is DFQATT and CDR2 is SNEGSKA (reference sequence). Here the CDR3 reads CSAPIAGVNYEQYF.

The chain employs TRBV12-3 or TRBV12-4 and TRBJ2-7; TCRdb designates TRBD1, a call that cannot be tested without DNA. The CDR3 sequence is 13 residues long. CDR3 loop: CASSTHPGSEQYF.

This chain links TRBV6-2 or TRBV6-3 with TRBJ2-1; there is no DNA to check the TCRdb D call of TRBD1. Germline loops: CDR1 MNHEY, CDR2 SVGEGT. This CDR3 is built from 14 residues. The CDR3 protein is CASSYSDSNNEQFF.

V and J are TRBV20-1 and TRBJ2-7. This CDR3 region has 13 residues. The V gene's germline CDR1 is DFQATT and CDR2 SNEGSKA (reference sequence). The CDR3 sequence is CSARDLNAHEQYF.